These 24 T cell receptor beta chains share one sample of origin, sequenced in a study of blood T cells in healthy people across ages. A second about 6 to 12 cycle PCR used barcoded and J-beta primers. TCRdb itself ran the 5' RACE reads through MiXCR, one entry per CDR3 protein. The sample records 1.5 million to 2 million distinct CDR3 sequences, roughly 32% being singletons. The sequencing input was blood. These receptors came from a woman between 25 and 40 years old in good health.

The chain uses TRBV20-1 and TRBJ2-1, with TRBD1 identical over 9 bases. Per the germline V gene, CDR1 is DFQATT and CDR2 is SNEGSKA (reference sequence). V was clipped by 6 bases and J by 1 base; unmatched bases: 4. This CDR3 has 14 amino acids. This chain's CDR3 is CSAGDRESYNEQFF. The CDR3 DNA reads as TGCAGTGCCGGGGACAGGGAGTCCTACAATGAGCAGTTCTTC.

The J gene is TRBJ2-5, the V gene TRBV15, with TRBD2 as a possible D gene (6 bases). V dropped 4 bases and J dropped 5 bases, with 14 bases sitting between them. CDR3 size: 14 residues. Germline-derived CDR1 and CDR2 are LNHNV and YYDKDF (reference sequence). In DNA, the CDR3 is TGTGCCACCAGCATACTAGCTGCGATCGAGACCCAGTACTTC. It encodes CATSILAAIETQYF. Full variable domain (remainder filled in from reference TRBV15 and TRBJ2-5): DAMVIQNPRYQVTQFGKPVTLSCSQTLNHNVMYWYQQKSSQAPKLLFHYYDKDFNNEADTPDNFQSRRPNTSFCFLDIRSPGLGDTAMYLCATSILAAIETQYFGPGTRLLVL.

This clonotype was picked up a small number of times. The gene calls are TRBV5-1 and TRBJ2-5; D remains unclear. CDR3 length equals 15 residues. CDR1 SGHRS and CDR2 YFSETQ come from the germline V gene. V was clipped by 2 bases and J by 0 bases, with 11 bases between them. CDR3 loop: CASSLRAADQETQYF. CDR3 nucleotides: TGCGCCAGCAGCTTACGGGCGGCAGACCAAGAGACCCAGTACTTC.

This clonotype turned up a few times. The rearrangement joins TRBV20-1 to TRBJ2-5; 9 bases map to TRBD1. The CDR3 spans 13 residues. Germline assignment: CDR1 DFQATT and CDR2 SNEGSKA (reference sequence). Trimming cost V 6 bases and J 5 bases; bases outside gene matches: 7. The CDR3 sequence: CSALRQGVETQYF. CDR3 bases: TGCAGTGCCCTCAGACAGGGGGTTGAGACCCAGTACTTC.

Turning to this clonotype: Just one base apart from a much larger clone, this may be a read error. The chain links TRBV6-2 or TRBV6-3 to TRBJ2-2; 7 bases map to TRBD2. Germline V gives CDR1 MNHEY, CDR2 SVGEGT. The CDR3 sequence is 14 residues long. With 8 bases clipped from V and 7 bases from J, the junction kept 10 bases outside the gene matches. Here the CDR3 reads CASGSLGLDGELFF. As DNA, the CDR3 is TGTGCCAGCGGATCCCTCGGACTAGACGGGGAGCTGTTTTTT.

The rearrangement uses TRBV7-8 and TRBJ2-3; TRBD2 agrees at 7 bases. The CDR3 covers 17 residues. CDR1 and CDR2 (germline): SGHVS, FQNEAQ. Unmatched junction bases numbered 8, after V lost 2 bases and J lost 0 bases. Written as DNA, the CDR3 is TGTGCCAGCAGCTTATCCGCGGGGGTAACTAGCACAGATACGCAGTATTTT. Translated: CASSLSAGVTSTDTQYF.

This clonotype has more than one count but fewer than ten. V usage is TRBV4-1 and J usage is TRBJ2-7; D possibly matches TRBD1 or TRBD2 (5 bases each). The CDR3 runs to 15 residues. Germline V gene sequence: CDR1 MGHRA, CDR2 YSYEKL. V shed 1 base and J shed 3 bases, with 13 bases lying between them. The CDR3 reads CASSQAPGPDYEQYF. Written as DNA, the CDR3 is TGCGCCAGCAGCCAAGCTCCGGGGCCCGACTACGAGCAGTACTTC.

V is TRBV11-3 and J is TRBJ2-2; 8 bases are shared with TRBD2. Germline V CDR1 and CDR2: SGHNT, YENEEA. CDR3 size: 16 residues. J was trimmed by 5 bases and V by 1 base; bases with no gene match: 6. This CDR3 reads CASSLGEAGETGELFF. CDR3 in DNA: TGTGCCAGCAGCTTAGGAGAAGCGGGGGAAACCGGGGAGCTGTTTTTT.

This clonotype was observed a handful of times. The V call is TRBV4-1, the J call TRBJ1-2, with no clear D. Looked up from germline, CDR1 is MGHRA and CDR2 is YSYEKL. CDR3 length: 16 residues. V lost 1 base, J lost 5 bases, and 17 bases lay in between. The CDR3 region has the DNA TGCGCCAGCAGCCAAGGTTTTTCCAAAATGGCGTATGGCTACACCTTC. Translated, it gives CASSQGFSKMAYGYTF.

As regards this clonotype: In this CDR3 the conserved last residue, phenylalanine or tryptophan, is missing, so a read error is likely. The CDR3 loop is CSVVLGGVETQYV. The CDR3, as DNA: TGCAGCGTTGTATTGGGTGGGGTGGAGACCCAGTACGTC. This sequence joins TRBV29-1 and TRBJ2-5, with no clear D. Trimming took off 4 bases at V and 5 bases at J, with 14 bases between the two ends. CDR1 SQVTM and CDR2 ANQGSEA come from the germline V gene. This CDR3 contains 13 residues.

CDR3 nucleotide sequence: TGCGCCAGCAGCTTGTCCCTCGGCTATTATGGCTACACCTTC. Translation gives CASSLSLGYYGYTF. V is TRBV5-1 and J is TRBJ1-2; D is unclear. This CDR3 region has 14 residues. Trimming pared 1 base from V and 5 bases from J, leaving 12 bases between. Germline V gene data show CDR1 as SGHRS and CDR2 as YFSETQ.

In nucleotides, the CDR3 is TGCAGCGTGGGACTCTCGAGCGATACGCAGTATTTT. This gives the protein CSVGLSSDTQYF. The rearrangement links TRBV20-1 to TRBJ2-3; D is perhaps TRBD2 (6 bases). The germline V gene encodes CDR1 DFQATT and CDR2 SNEGSKA (reference sequence). This CDR3 contains 12 residues.

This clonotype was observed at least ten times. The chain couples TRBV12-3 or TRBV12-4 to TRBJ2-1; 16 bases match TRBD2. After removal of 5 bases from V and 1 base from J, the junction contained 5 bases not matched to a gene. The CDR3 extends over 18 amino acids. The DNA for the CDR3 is TGTGCCAGCAGTCCGGGACTAGCGGGGGGGGCATCCTACAATGAGCAGTTCTTC. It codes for CASSPGLAGGASYNEQFF.

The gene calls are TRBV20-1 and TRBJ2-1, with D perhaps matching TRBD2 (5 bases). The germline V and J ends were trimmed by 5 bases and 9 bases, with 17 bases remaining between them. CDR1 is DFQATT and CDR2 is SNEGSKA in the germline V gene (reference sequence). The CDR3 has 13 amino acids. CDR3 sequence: CSAPKGAGVEQFF. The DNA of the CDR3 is TGCAGTGCTCCCAAGGGAGCTGGGGTTGAGCAGTTCTTC.

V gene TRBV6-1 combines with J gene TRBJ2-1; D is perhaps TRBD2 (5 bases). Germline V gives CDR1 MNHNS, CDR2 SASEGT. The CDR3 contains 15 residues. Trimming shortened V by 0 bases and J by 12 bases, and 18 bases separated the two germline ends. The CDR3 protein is CASSEALLAGNAQFF. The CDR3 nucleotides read TGTGCCAGCAGTGAAGCCCTCTTGGCGGGCAACGCGCAGTTCTTC.

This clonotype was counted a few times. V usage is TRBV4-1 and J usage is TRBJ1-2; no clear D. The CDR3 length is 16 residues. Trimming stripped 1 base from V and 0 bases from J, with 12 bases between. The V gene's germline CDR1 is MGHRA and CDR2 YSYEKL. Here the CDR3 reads CASSQVGLPANYGYTF. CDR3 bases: TGCGCCAGCAGCCAAGTAGGACTGCCAGCTAACTATGGCTACACCTTC.

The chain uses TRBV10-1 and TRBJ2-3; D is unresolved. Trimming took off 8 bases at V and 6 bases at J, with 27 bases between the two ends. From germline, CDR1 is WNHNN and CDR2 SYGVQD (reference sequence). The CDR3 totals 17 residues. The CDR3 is CASCGKQCKWVGDTQYF. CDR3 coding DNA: TGCGCCAGCTGCGGAAAACAGTGTAAATGGGTCGGGGATACGCAGTATTTT.

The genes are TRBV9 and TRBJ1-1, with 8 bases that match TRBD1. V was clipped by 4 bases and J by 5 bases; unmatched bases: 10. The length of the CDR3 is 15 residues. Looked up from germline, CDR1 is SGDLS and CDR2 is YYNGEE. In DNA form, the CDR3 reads TGTGCCAGCAGCAGCTGGACAGGGCAGGGTACTGAAGCTTTCTTT. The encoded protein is CASSSWTGQGTEAFF.

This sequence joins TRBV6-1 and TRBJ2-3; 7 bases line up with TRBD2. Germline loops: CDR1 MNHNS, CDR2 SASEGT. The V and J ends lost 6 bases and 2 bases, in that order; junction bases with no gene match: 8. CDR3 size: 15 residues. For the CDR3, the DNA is TGTGCCAGCAGGGCGGGGGACGCGGTCACAGATACGCAGTATTTT. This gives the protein CASRAGDAVTDTQYF.

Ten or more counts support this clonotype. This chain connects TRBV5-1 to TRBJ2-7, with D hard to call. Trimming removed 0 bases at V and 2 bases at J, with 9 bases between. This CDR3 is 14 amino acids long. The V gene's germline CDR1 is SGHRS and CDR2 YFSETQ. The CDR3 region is CASSLESVTYEQYF. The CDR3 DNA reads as TGCGCCAGCAGCTTGGAATCGGTTACCTACGAGCAGTACTTC.

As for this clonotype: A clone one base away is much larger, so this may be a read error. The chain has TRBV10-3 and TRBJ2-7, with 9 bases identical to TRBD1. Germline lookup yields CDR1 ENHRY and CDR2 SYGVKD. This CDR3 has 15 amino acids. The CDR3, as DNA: TGTGCCGTCAGCGCTGGGACAGGGATTGCCTACGAGCAGTACTTC. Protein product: CAVSAGTGIAYEQYF.

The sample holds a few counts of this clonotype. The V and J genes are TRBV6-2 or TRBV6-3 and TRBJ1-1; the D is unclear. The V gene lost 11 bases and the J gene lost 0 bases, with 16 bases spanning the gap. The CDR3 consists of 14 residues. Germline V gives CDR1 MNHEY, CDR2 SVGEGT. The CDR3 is CASKTRRMNTEAFF. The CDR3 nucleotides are TGTGCCTCCAAGACCCGACGGATGAACACTGAAGCTTTCTTT.

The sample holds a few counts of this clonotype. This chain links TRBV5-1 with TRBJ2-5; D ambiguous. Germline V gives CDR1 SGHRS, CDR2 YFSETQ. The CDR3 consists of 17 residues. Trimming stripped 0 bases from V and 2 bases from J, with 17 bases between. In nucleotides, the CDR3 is TGCGCCAGCAGCTTGGGCCTCCTTCCGTCCCAGCAAGAGACCCAGTACTTC. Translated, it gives CASSLGLLPSQQETQYF.

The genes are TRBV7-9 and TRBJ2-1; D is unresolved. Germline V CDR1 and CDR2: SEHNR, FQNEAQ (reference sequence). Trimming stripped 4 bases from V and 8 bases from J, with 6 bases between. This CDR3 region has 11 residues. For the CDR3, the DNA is TGTGCCAGCAGCTCAGTAGATGAGCAGTTCTTC. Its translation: CASSSVDEQFF.